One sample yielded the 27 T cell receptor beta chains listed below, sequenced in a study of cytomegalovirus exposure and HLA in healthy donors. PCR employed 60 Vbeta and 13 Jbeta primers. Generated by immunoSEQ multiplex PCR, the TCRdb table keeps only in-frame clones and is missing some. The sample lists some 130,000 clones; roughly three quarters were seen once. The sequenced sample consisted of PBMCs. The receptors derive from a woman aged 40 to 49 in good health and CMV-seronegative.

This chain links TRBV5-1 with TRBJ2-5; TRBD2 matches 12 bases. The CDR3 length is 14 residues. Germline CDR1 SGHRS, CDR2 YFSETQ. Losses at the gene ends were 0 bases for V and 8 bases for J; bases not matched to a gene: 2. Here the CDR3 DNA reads TGCGCCAGCAGCTTGGCTAGCGGGGGGGAAACCCAGTACTTC. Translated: CASSLASGGETQYF.

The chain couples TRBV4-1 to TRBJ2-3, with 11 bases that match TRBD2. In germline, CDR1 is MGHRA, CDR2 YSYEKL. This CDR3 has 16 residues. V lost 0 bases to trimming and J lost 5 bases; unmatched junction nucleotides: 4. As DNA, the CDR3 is TGCGCCAGCAGCCAAGATCTAGCGGGGGGAGGAGATACGCAGTATTTT. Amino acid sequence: CASSQDLAGGGDTQYF.

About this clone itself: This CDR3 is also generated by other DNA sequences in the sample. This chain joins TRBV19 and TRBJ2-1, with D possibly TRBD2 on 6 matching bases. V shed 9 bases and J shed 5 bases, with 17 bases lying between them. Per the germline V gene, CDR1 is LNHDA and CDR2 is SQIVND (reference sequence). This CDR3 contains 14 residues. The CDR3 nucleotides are TGTGCCAGCAGAGACGGGGGAGTGAACAATGAGCAGTTCTTC. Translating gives CASRDGGVNNEQFF.

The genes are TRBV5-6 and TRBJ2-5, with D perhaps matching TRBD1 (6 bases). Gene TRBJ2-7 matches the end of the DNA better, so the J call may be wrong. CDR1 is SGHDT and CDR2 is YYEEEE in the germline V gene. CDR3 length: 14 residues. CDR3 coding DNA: TGTGCCAGCAGCGGAGACGACAGGCCCTACGAGCAGTACTTC. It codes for CASSGDDRPYEQYF.

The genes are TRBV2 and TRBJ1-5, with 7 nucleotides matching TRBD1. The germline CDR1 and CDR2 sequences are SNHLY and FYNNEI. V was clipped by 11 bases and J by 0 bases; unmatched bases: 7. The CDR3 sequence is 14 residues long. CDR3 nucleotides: TGTGCCTGGGGGGACAGCCTTAGCAATCAGCCCCAGCATTTT. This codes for CAWGDSLSNQPQHF.

CDR3 bases: TGTGCCAGCAGCTCCTTCCTTCCAGTAGGCTACACCTTC. Translated, it gives CASSSFLPVGYTF. The chain has TRBV7-9 and TRBJ1-2; no clear D. V was cut by 4 bases and J by 8 bases, with 14 bases left in between. The CDR3 is 13 residues long. Germline V CDR1 and CDR2: SEHNR, FQNEAQ (reference sequence).

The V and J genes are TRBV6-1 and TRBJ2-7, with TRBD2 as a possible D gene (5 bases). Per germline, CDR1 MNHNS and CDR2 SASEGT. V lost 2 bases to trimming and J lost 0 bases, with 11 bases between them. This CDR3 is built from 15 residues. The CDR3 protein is CASSEMRVSSYEQYF. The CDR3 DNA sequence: TGTGCCAGCAGTGAAATGAGGGTAAGCTCCTACGAGCAGTACTTC.

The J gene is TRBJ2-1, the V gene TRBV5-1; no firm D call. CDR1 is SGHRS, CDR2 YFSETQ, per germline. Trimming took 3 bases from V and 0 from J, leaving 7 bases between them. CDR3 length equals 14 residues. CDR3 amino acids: CASSSLPSYNEQFF. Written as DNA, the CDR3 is TGCGCCAGCAGCTCCCTCCCCTCCTACAATGAGCAGTTCTTC.

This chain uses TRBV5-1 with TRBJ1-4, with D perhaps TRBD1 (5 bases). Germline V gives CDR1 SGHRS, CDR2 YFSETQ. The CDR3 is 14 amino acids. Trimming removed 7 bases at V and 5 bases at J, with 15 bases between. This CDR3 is CASRQGAGNEKLFF. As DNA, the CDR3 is TGCGCCAGCCGTCAGGGAGCGGGGAATGAAAAACTGTTTTTT.

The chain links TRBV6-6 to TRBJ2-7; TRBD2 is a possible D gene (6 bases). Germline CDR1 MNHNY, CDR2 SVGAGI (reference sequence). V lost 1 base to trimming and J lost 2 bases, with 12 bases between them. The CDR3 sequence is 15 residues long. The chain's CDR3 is CASSYLGGDPYEQYF. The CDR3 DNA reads TGTGCCAGCAGTTACTTGGGCGGGGACCCCTACGAGCAGTACTTC.

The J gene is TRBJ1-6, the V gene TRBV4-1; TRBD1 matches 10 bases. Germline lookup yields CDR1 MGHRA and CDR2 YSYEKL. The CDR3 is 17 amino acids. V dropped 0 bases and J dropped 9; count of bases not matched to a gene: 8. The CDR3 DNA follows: TGCGCCAGCAGCCAAGAACCGGGGACAGGGGCGATTTCACCCCTCCACTTT. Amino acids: CASSQEPGTGAISPLHF.

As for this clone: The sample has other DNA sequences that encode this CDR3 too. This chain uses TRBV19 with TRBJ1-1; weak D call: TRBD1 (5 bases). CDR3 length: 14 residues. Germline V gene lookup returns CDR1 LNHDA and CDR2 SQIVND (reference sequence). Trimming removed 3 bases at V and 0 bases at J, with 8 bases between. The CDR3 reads CASSIDSLNTEAFF. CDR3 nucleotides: TGTGCCAGTAGTATTGACAGTCTGAACACTGAAGCTTTCTTT.

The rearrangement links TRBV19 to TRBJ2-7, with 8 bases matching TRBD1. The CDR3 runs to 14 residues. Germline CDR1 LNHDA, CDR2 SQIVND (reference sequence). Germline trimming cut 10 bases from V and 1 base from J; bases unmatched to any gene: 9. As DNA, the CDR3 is TGTGCCACTGCATCAGGGGGCTCTTCCTACGAGCAGTACTTC. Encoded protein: CATASGGSSYEQYF.

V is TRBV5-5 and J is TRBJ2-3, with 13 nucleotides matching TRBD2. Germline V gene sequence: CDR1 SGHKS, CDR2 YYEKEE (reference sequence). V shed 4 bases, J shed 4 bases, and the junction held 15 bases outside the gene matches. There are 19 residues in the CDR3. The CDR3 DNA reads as TGTGCCAGCAGCCCTCGACTAGCGGGGGGCCTATTACGGGCAGATACGCAGTATTTT. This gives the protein CASSPRLAGGLLRADTQYF.

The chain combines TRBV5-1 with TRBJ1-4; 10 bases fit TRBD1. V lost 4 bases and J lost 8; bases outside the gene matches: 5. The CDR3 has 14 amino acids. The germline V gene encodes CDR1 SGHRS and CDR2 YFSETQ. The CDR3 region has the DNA TGCGCCAGCAGCCCCGACAGGGGGCGGGAAAAACTGTTTTTT. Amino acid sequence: CASSPDRGREKLFF.

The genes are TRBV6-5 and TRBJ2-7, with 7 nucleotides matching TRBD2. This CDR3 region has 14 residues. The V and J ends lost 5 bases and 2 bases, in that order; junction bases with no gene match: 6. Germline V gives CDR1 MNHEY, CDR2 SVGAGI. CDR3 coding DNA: TGTGCCAGCAGTCGGACGGCGGGAGCCTACGAGCAGTACTTC. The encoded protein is CASSRTAGAYEQYF.

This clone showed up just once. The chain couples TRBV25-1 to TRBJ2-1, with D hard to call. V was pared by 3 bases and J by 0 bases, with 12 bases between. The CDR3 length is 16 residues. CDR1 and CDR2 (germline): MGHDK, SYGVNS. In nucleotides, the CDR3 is TGTGCCAGCAGTGAGTACAGACCCAGCTCCTACAATGAGCAGTTCTTC. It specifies CASSEYRPSSYNEQFF.

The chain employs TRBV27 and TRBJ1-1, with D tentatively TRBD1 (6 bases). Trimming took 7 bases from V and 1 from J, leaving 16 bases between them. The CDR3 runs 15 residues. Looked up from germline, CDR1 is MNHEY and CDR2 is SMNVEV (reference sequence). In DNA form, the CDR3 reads TGTGCCAGCATTAAGGGGGGGAAGGGGAACACTGAAGCTTTCTTT. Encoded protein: CASIKGGKGNTEAFF.

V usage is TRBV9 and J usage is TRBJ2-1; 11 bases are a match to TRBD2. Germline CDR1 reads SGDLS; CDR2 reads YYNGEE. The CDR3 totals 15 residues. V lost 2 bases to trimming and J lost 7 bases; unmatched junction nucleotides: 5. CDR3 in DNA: TGTGCCAGCAGCGTTAGCGGGGGGGTTGTAAATGAGCAGTTCTTC. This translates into CASSVSGGVVNEQFF.

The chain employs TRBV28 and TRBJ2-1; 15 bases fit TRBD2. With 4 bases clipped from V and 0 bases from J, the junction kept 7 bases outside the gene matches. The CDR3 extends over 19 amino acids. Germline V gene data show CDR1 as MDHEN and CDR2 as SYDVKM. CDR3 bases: TGTGCCAGCAGTTCGGGACTAGCGGGGGGAAGGAGCTCCTACAATGAGCAGTTCTTC. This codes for CASSSGLAGGRSSYNEQFF.

The CDR3 sequence: CASYKSRSTEAFF. In DNA, the CDR3 is TGTGCCAGCTATAAGTCCCGCAGCACTGAAGCTTTCTTT. V usage is TRBV27 and J usage is TRBJ1-1; D ambiguous. The germline V gene has CDR1 MNHEY and CDR2 SMNVEV (reference sequence). The length of the CDR3 is 13 residues. Trimming stripped 8 bases from V and 4 bases from J, with 14 bases between.

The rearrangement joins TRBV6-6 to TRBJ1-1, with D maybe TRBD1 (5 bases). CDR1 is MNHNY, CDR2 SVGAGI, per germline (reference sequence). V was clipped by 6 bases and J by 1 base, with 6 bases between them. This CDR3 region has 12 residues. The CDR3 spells CASSDRNTEAFF. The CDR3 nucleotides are TGTGCCAGCAGCGACAGGAACACTGAAGCTTTCTTT.

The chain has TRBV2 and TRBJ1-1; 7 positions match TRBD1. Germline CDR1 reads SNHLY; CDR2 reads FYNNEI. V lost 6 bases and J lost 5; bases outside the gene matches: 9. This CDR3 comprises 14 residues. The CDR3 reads CASSSGGGRTEAFF. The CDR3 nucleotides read TGTGCCAGCAGCTCAGGGGGTGGAAGGACTGAAGCTTTCTTT.

DNA of the CDR3: TGTGCCAGCAGCCCGACGGGGGGCCATGGCTACACCTTC. This codes for CASSPTGGHGYTF. The J gene is TRBJ1-2, the V gene TRBV7-6; possible D gene TRBD1, 6 bases. Trimming took off 5 bases at V and 6 bases at J, with 13 bases between the two ends. Germline CDR1 SGHVS, CDR2 FNYEAQ. There are 13 residues in the CDR3.

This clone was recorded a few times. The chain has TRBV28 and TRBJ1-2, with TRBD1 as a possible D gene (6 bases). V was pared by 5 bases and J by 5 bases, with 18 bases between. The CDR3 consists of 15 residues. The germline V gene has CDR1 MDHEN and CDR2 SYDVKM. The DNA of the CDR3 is TGTGCCAGCAGTCCTTCCAGGGGTTATGGATATGGCTACACCTTC. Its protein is CASSPSRGYGYGYTF.

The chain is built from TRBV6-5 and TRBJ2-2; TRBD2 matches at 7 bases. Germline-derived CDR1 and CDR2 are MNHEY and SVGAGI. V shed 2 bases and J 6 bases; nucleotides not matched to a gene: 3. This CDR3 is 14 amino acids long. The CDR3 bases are TGTGCCAGCAGTTACACTAGCGAGGCCGGGGAGCTGTTTTTT. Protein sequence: CASSYTSEAGELFF.

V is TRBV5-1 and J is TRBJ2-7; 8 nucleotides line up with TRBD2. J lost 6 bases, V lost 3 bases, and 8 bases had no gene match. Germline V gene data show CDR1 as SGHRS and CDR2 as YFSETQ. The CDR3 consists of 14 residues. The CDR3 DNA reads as TGCGCCAGCAGCTCAGCGGGGGTATCGACCGAGCAGTACTTC. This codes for CASSSAGVSTEQYF. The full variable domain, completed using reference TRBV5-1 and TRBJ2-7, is KAGVTQTPRYLIKTRGQQVTLSCSPISGHRSVSWYQQTPGQGLQFLFEYFSETQRNKGNFPGRFSGRQFSNSRSEMNVSTLELGDSALYLCASSSAGVSTEQYFGPGTRLTVT.